The clone carrying this T cell receptor beta chain was found many times. Its antigen is unknown. This record belongs to a study of spatial heterogeneity in lung cancer. Study conclusions and caveats: More often at tumor resection than at routine follow-up, ubiquitous expanded tumor TCRs were detected in the blood.

In germline, CDR1 is SQVTM, CDR2 ANQGSEA. The CDR3 is 14 amino acids. V was clipped by 8 bases and J by 6 bases; unmatched bases: 10. This sample's time point: sample taken at primary tumor resection. Without sorting, whole RNA was sequenced from tumor, nontumor lung or frozen PBMC. Every TCR cDNA molecule bore a unique molecular identifier. MiXCR, applied by TCRdb to the 5' RACE reads, yields one record per CDR3 protein. This sample has approximately 44,000 distinct CDR3 sequences; roughly 15% occur once, and the top ten carry 55% to 60%. V is TRBV29-1 and J is TRBJ1-2; 12 bases line up with TRBD1. The sample was PBMCs, taken at surgery. The receptor was derived from a male donor with early-stage non-small cell lung cancer. The DNA for the CDR3 is TGCAGCATTCTGCCCCGGGACAGGGGGCATGGCTACACCTTC. As protein: CSILPRDRGHGYTF.